Listed here are 21 T cell receptor beta chains from one sample, sequenced in a study of blood T cell repertoires in COVID-19. TCRdb's table, derived via immunoSEQ multiplex PCR, lists solely in-frame clones and lacks some. The sample records around 170,000 clones, about four fifths being singletons. The specimen sequenced was PBMCs or T cells enriched from blood (not recorded which). Receptors originate from a man aged 50 to 60 who had recovered from COVID-19.

The V gene is TRBV19, the J gene TRBJ2-4; a possible D gene is TRBD2 (5 bases). In germline, CDR1 is LNHDA, CDR2 SQIVND (reference sequence). The V end was cut by 7 bases, the J end by 0 bases, with 13 bases between. The CDR3 sequence is 15 residues long. CDR3 amino acids: CASTSPGEAKNIQYF. The CDR3 nucleotides are TGTGCCAGTACCTCCCCCGGGGAAGCCAAAAACATTCAGTACTTC.

The rearrangement joins TRBV30 to TRBJ1-4, with D perhaps matching TRBD1 (6 bases). The CDR3 totals 16 residues. Between the trimmed V and J ends, which lost 2 bases and 0 bases, there was a span of 13 bases. In germline, CDR1 is GTSNPN, CDR2 SVGIG (reference sequence). CDR3 amino acids: CAWSRPGQTTNEKLFF. The CDR3, as DNA: TGTGCCTGGAGTCGACCGGGACAAACAACTAATGAAAAACTGTTTTTT. The variable domain in full, completed from reference TRBV30 and TRBJ1-4, reads SQTIHQWPATLVQPVGSPLSLECTVEGTSNPNLYWYRQAAGRGLQLLFYSVGIGQISSEVPQNLSASRPQDRQFILSSKKLLLSDSGFYLCAWSRPGQTTNEKLFFGSGTQLSVL.

The chain employs TRBV5-1 and TRBJ2-1, with TRBD1 matching over 7 bases. Germline V CDR1 and CDR2: SGHRS, YFSETQ. With 4 bases clipped from V and 4 bases from J, the junction kept 8 bases outside the gene matches. The CDR3 covers 15 residues. This chain's CDR3 is CASSLRDRAYNEQFF. The CDR3 DNA reads TGCGCCAGCAGCCTACGGGACAGAGCTTACAATGAGCAGTTCTTC. The entire variable domain, with the rest obtained from reference TRBV5-1 and TRBJ2-1, is as follows: KAGVTQTPRYLIKTRGQQVTLSCSPISGHRSVSWYQQTPGQGLQFLFEYFSETQRNKGNFPGRFSGRQFSNSRSEMNVSTLELGDSALYLCASSLRDRAYNEQFFGPGTRLTVL.

This sequence joins TRBV6-6 and TRBJ1-1, with D unclear. CDR1 and CDR2 (germline): MNHNY, SVGAGI (reference sequence). The ends were cut back, 2 bases at V and 1 base at J, with 8 bases in the middle. This CDR3 has 14 amino acids. CDR3 coding DNA: TGTGCCAGCAGTTACAAGACTAAGAACACTGAAGCTTTCTTT. The encoded protein is CASSYKTKNTEAFF.

In its sample, this clone was seen once. This rearrangement joins TRBV7-9 to TRBJ1-5; no reliable D call. CDR1 and CDR2 (germline): SEHNR, FQNEAQ (reference sequence). V lost 5 bases and J 4 bases, leaving 12 bases between the germline ends. The CDR3 sequence is 14 residues long. The CDR3 loop is CASSPLEANQPQHF. The CDR3 bases are TGTGCCAGCAGCCCTTTGGAGGCTAATCAGCCCCAGCATTTT.

The CDR3 sequence is CASSKSYEQYF. CDR3 bases: TGTGCCAGCAGCAAGAGCTACGAGCAGTACTTC. The chain joins TRBV7-2 to TRBJ2-7, with D unresolved. The germline V gene encodes CDR1 SGHTA and CDR2 FQGNSA. CDR3 length equals 11 residues. Trimming cost V 5 bases and J 3 bases, with 5 bases left between them. The whole variable domain, remainder taken from reference TRBV7-2 and TRBJ2-7, is GAGVSQSPSNKVTEKGKDVELRCDPISGHTALYWYRQSLGQGLEFLIYFQGNSAPDKSGLPSDRFSAERTGGSVSTLTIQRTQQEDSAVYLCASSKSYEQYFGPGTRLTVT.

The gene calls are TRBV7-6 and TRBJ2-2, with D tentatively TRBD2 (5 bases). V shed 3 bases and J shed 6 bases, with 14 bases lying between them. Germline CDR1 SGHVS, CDR2 FNYEAQ. This CDR3 has 15 amino acids. The CDR3, as DNA: TGTGCCAGCAGCTTTTCTTACGAGGGTGCCGGGGAGCTGTTTTTT. It encodes CASSFSYEGAGELFF. Using reference TRBV7-6 and TRBJ2-2 for the parts outside the CDR3, the full variable domain is GAGVSQSPRYKVTKRGQDVALRCDPISGHVSLYWYRQALGQGPEFLTYFNYEAQQDKSGLPNDRFSAERPEGSISTLTIQRTEQRDSAMYRCASSFSYEGAGELFFGEGSRLTVL.

The chain employs TRBV6-4 and TRBJ2-3; 12 positions agree with TRBD2. After removal of 4 bases from V and 4 bases from J, the junction contained 3 bases not matched to a gene. Germline CDR1 reads MRHNA; CDR2 reads SNTAGT. The CDR3 runs 15 residues. In DNA, the CDR3 is TGTGCCAGCAGTGCTAGCGGGGGGGCCCCAGATACGCAGTATTTT. Translation: CASSASGGAPDTQYF.

The chain combines TRBV27 with TRBJ1-1; D ambiguous. Deletions cut 2 bases from V and 5 bases from J, with 9 bases between. Germline CDR1 and CDR2: MNHEY and SMNVEV (reference sequence). The CDR3 contains 13 residues. The CDR3 DNA reads as TGTGCCAGCAGTTTAATGAGGTTGACTGAAGCTTTCTTT. Its translation: CASSLMRLTEAFF.

The rearrangement links TRBV10-3 to TRBJ2-1; TRBD1 agrees at 8 bases. Germline V CDR1 and CDR2: ENHRY, SYGVKD. V shed 6 bases, J shed 7 bases, and the junction held 2 bases outside the gene matches. The CDR3 length is 12 residues. CDR3 coding DNA: TGTGCCATCAGCCGGACAGGGAATGAGCAGTTCTTC. Encoded protein: CAISRTGNEQFF.

The chain recombines TRBV7-9 with TRBJ1-3; 8 bases fit TRBD1. CDR3 length: 16 amino acids. CDR1 is SEHNR and CDR2 is FQNEAQ in the germline V gene (reference sequence). J was trimmed by 3 bases and V by 4 bases; bases with no gene match: 8. DNA for the CDR3: TGTGCCAGCAGCTACAGCACAGGGGGAAATGGAAACACCATATATTTT. Translated, it gives CASSYSTGGNGNTIYF. The full variable domain, its missing parts supplied by reference TRBV7-9 and TRBJ1-3, is DTGVSQNPRHKITKRGQNVTFRCDPISEHNRLYWYRQTLGQGPEFLTYFQNEAQLEKSRLLSDRFSAERPKGSFSTLEIQRTEQGDSAMYLCASSYSTGGNGNTIYFGEGSWLTVV.

As DNA, the CDR3 is TGTGCCTGGAGCGTTACAGGGGCGGGGGAGCAGTACTTC. Translating it yields CAWSVTGAGEQYF. This sequence joins TRBV30 and TRBJ2-7; TRBD1 might be the D (7 bases). The germline gives CDR1 GTSNPN, CDR2 SVGIG (reference sequence). Trimming removed 3 bases at V and 7 bases at J, with 16 bases between. This CDR3 has 13 residues.

J is TRBJ2-7 and V is TRBV6-5; possibly TRBD1 for D (6 bases). V was cut by 6 bases and J by 3 bases, with 15 bases left in between. Germline CDR1 reads MNHEY; CDR2 reads SVGAGI. This CDR3 is built from 14 residues. Here the CDR3 reads CASSILAGVYEQYF. CDR3 bases: TGTGCCAGCAGCATACTGGCAGGGGTCTACGAGCAGTACTTC.

J is TRBJ2-7 and V is TRBV6-5, with 10 positions matching TRBD1. The CDR3 consists of 14 residues. The J segment lost 2 bases and the V segment lost 6 bases, leaving 4 bases of the junction unmatched. Germline CDR1 MNHEY, CDR2 SVGAGI. The chain's CDR3 is CASRGQGTTYEQYF. CDR3 coding DNA: TGTGCCAGCAGGGGACAGGGGACAACCTACGAGCAGTACTTC.

The chain uses TRBV23-1 and TRBJ2-7, with a possible D match to TRBD1 (5 bases). TRBV23-1 counts as an open reading frame of uncertain function. Deletions cut 3 bases from V and 4 bases from J, with 19 bases between. The CDR3 covers 16 residues. CDR3 coding DNA: TGCGCCAGCAGTCACGCACCAGGGAACGTGAGATACGAGCAGTACTTC. Protein: CASSHAPGNVRYEQYF.

CDR3 DNA: TGTGCCAGCAGCTTAACACTAGCGGGGAAGGGCACAGATACGCAGTATTTT. This encodes CASSLTLAGKGTDTQYF. This chain connects TRBV7-3 to TRBJ2-3, with 10 bases aligning to TRBD2. Germline loops: CDR1 SGHTA, CDR2 FQGTGA. This CDR3 is 17 amino acids long. The ends lost 0 bases at V and 1 base at J; junction bases unmatched: 4. Based on the CDR3 plus reference TRBV7-3 and TRBJ2-3, the full variable domain is GAGVSQTPSNKVTEKGKYVELRCDPISGHTALYWYRQSLGQGPEFLIYFQGTGAADDSGLPNDRFFAVRPEGSVSTLKIQRTERGDSAVYLCASSLTLAGKGTDTQYFGPGTRLTVL.

A word on this clone: In the same sample, other DNA sequences code for this CDR3. V gene TRBV9 combines with J gene TRBJ2-3, with D tentatively TRBD2 (5 bases). Trimming removed 0 bases from V and 3 bases from J, with 11 bases in between. CDR3 size: 15 residues. The germline V gene has CDR1 SGDLS and CDR2 YYNGEE. In nucleotides, the CDR3 is TGTGCCAGCAGCGTAGGATCGCTAGCTACAGATACGCAGTATTTT. Translating it yields CASSVGSLATDTQYF.

The rearrangement joins TRBV30 to TRBJ1-1; the D is unclear. CDR3 length: 16 amino acids. Germline V lookup: CDR1 GTSNPN, CDR2 SVGIG (reference sequence). V gave up 1 base and J gave up 0 bases, with 15 bases separating them. The CDR3 region has the DNA TGTGCCTGGAGTGACGCCCTTCATCACTTGAACACTGAAGCTTTCTTT. Residues: CAWSDALHHLNTEAFF.

This clone has just a few counts. The chain combines TRBV10-3 with TRBJ1-1; no firm D call. The CDR3 is 17 residues long. CDR1 is ENHRY, CDR2 SYGVKD, per germline. Between the trimmed V and J ends, which lost 2 bases and 1 base, there was a span of 17 bases. The CDR3 DNA reads TGTGCCATCAGTGAGCAAAACAGAAAGCCTACGAACACTGAAGCTTTCTTT. As protein: CAISEQNRKPTNTEAFF.

This chain uses TRBV4-1 with TRBJ2-1, with TRBD2 as a possible D gene (7 bases). Looked up from germline, CDR1 is MGHRA and CDR2 is YSYEKL. V lost 0 bases to trimming and J lost 4 bases, with 25 bases between them. CDR3 length equals 20 residues. The CDR3 loop is CASSQEWRGIPFTGYNEQFF. The CDR3 region has the DNA TGCGCCAGCAGCCAAGAATGGCGGGGGATACCTTTTACAGGGTACAATGAGCAGTTCTTC.

This sequence joins TRBV5-4 and TRBJ1-1, with TRBD1 as a possible D gene (6 bases). CDR1 SGHNT and CDR2 YYREEE come from the germline V gene (reference sequence). V was trimmed by 2 bases and J by 5 bases, leaving 13 bases between them. This CDR3 region has 14 residues. Written as DNA, the CDR3 is TGTGCCAGCAGCTTTCGGACAGCTTGGACTGAAGCTTTCTTT. As protein: CASSFRTAWTEAFF.